These T cell receptor beta chains were read from a single sample in a study of CD8 T cells in Susac syndrome. MiXCR, run by TCRdb on the immunoSEQ multiplex PCR reads, gives a single entry per CDR3 protein. The sample has approximately 220,000 distinct CDR3 sequences, about 93% seen once. Sequences were obtained from CD8+ T cells from PBMCs. These TCRs come from a human donor with multiple sclerosis. The CDR3 runs from the conserved cysteine through the conserved F or W. The order of the fields is D gene, V gene, clone size, J gene, CDR3 DNA, CDR3 protein. A D gene is named only where the DNA matches it firmly. Where a row states a size, it is once, few, many or the class of an expanded clone; other rows omit it.

TRBD2	TRBV7-9	NA	TRBJ2-1	TGTGCCAGCAGCTTAGCGGGGTCACTAGCGCTAACCTACAATGAGCAGTTCTTC	CASSLAGSLALTYNEQFF
NA	TRBV4-1	NA	TRBJ1-6	TGCGCCAGCAGCCAAGAAACTCCTTCCTCCTATAATTCACCCCTCCACTTT	CASSQETPSSYNSPLHF
NA	TRBV27	NA	TRBJ1-6	TGTGCCAGCAGTTTCGGTGCAGGGTCTTCACCCCTCCACTTT	CASSFGAGSSPLHF
NA	TRBV25-1	NA	TRBJ2-1	TGTGCCAGCAGTGAATTTAAGTACAATGAGCAGTTCTTC	CASSEFKYNEQFF
NA	TRBV4-1	NA	TRBJ2-7	TGCGCCAGCAGCCAAGAACCCCGACGCAGTAACGAGCAGTACTTC	CASSQEPRRSNEQYF
TRBD2	TRBV20-1	NA	TRBJ2-3	TGCAGTGCCCGACCTTCTAGCGGGGGGGCTTCTTCCCGCACAGATACGCAGTATTTT	CSARPSSGGASSRTDTQYF
NA	TRBV6-5	once	TRBJ2-5	TGTGCCAGCAGTTACCCACGGGACTCCCAACGTCAAGAGACCCAGTACTTC	CASSYPRDSQRQETQYF
NA	TRBV12-5	NA	TRBJ2-3	TGTGCTAGTGGTTTGGTACAGGGACGCGGAGGTACGCAGTATTTT	CASGLVQGRGGTQYF
TRBD1	TRBV7-9	NA	TRBJ2-1	TGTGCCAGCAGCTCATCAGACAGGGGCACACCCACCGACAATGAGCAGTTCTTC	CASSSSDRGTPTDNEQFF
NA	TRBV5-1	NA	TRBJ2-3	TGCGCCAGCAGCCTGGATTTAGCAGATACGCAGTATTTT	CASSLDLADTQYF
TRBD1	TRBV29-1	NA	TRBJ2-5	TGCAGCGCCCATATGGGACAGGGTGTGGAAGAGACCCAGTACTTC	CSAHMGQGVEETQYF
TRBD2	TRBV19	NA	TRBJ2-7	TGTGCCAGTAGTATTTCCCAGACTAGCGGAGCGGGCTACGAGCAGTACTTC	CASSISQTSGAGYEQYF
NA	TRBV9	NA	TRBJ2-1	TGTGCCAGCAGCGCCATAGGGCTCCCAGAGTACAATGAGCAGTTCTTC	CASSAIGLPEYNEQFF
NA	TRBV6-6	NA	TRBJ1-1	TGTGCCAGCAGTTACTCGCAAGGGAACACTGAAGCTTTCTTT	CASSYSQGNTEAFF
NA	TRBV24-1	NA	TRBJ2-1	TGTGCCACCGGGACCTACAATGAGCAGTTCTTC	CATGTYNEQFF
TRBD2	TRBV7-9	NA	TRBJ2-5	TGTGCCAGCAGCTTCCCGGAAGCCTCCGGGACTAGAATGCAAGAGACCCAGTACTTC	CASSFPEASGTRMQETQYF
NA	TRBV18	NA	TRBJ1-5	TGTGCCAGCTCACAGGATGGGATAGGGACCTTTAGCAATCAGCCCCAGCATTTT	CASSQDGIGTFSNQPQHF
NA	TRBV4-1	once	TRBJ2-2	TGCGCCAGCAGCCACCCAAGGCTCCGGGCTACGGTGGGCGGGGAGCTGTTTTTT	CASSHPRLRATVGGELFF
NA	TRBV9	NA	TRBJ1-1	TGTGCCAGCAGCGTAGGAGGGCAGGGAGTGAACACTGAAGCTTTCTTT	CASSVGGQGVNTEAFF
TRBD1	TRBV7-9	NA	TRBJ1-2	TGTGCCAGCAGCTCGACCACCAACCGCGGGAGGGGGCCCTTTGGCTACACCTTC	CASSSTTNRGRGPFGYTF
NA	TRBV7-2	NA	TRBJ2-7	TGTGCCAGCAGGCCCCCGGGGGTCTACGAGCAGTACTTC	CASRPPGVYEQYF
NA	TRBV28	NA	TRBJ1-2	TGTGCCAGCAGTTTGAGTGCGTCCGTTGGGGAGGGCTACACCTTC	CASSLSASVGEGYTF
TRBD1	TRBV2	NA	TRBJ1-2	TGTGCCAGCAGTGAGAGGGACAGTTGGAAGACTGATGGCTACACCTTC	CASSERDSWKTDGYTF
NA	TRBV7-2	NA	TRBJ1-5	TGTGCCAGCAGCTTATCGGCTGGGGAGAATCAGCCCCAGCATTTT	CASSLSAGENQPQHF